This T cell receptor beta chain was identified during a study of beta chain features in type 1 diabetes. General study results and limits: There was a moderate but significant shortening of TCRB CDR3s in all four CD4+ subsets of Type 1 diabetes patients. It was possible that PCR favored shorter templates, equally so in patients and controls.

This clone appeared a few times. Its antigen remains unknown. Other DNA sequences in the same sample also yield this CDR3. All of the isolated RNA was reverse transcribed, so expressed TCRB transcripts were sequenced. Data came from immunoSEQ multiplex PCR; TCRdb stores just in-frame clones and leaves some out. The table lists more than 250,000 clones, approximately 20% of them singletons. The CDR3 length is 15 residues. The germline V gene has CDR1 MDHEN and CDR2 SYDVKM. The V and J ends lost 5 bases and 5 bases, in that order; junction bases with no gene match: 6. The clonotype originates from a woman between 40 and 50 years old with type 1 diabetes. The chain joins TRBV28 to TRBJ1-4, with 9 bases that match TRBD1. The sequenced sample consisted of naive CD4+ T cells from blood. This CDR3 reads CASSPPGQGNEKLFF. The CDR3 nucleotides read TGTGCCAGCAGTCCACCGGGACAGGGCAATGAAAAACTGTTTTTT.